This TCR beta chain originates from a study of spatial heterogeneity in lung cancer. In the study overall: Samples were obtained from more than 70 donors, all untreated early-stage non-small cell lung cancer patients. More than eight raw reads, on average, carried each unique TCR and UMI combination.

Unique molecular identifiers tagged every individual TCR cDNA molecule. MiXCR, run by TCRdb on the 5' RACE reads, gives a single entry per CDR3 protein. The top ten hold about 7.7% of the sample, which has around 41,000 distinct CDR3 sequences, about 23% seen once. CDR1 MNHNY and CDR2 SVGAGI come from the germline V gene (reference sequence). The V segment lost 0 bases and the J segment 5 bases; nucleotides outside the gene matches: 22. The CDR3 is 23 amino acids. Regarding time point: blood at routine non-recurrence follow-up after resection. Tumor, nontumor lung or frozen PBMC supplied whole RNA that was sequenced unsorted.

This clonotype was obtained from a female donor with early-stage non-small cell lung cancer. This specimen consisted of PBMCs, obtained at follow-up. This chain joins TRBV6-6 and TRBJ2-2; 12 bases are shared with TRBD2. CDR3 sequence: CASSYSIFLRASGRAVVTGELFF. The CDR3 nucleotides read TGTGCCAGCAGTTACTCGATTTTTTTGCGGGCTAGCGGGAGGGCCGTTGTGACCGGGGAGCTGTTTTTT.